This T cell receptor (beta chain) originates from a study of T cells in Graves' hyperthyroidism and ophthalmopathy (dated by TCRdb to between 2018 and 2021). For the wider study: Peripheral blood samples were taken at the time of initial diagnosis, prior to any treatment. A discovery cohort of about a hundred patients, 43 with Graves' ophthalmopathy and about 58 with stable Graves' hyperthyroidism, was used to find distinguishing TCR V-J signatures. Prospective prediction of ophthalmopathy was tested in an independent validation cohort consisting of 18 hyperthyroidism patients and more than 15 patients who later progressed to ophthalmopathy. The 100 discovery patients were randomly split 7:3 into training and test sets. In addition, the study compared T-cell repertoires in thyroid tissue and in blood from six Graves' hyperthyroidism patients. After sampling, hyperthyroidism patients received methimazole starting at 30 mg daily, and ophthalmopathy patients received high-dose intravenous methylprednisolone. The paper describes TCR Vbeta CDR3 sequencing of roughly 130 peripheral blood samples, made up of some 40 ophthalmopathy patients, 70 to 75 hyperthyroidism patients and some 17 progressor patients. General study outcomes and caveats: In validation, progression to ophthalmopathy was predicted by the model with nearly 71% sensitivity and just over 72% specificity, a median of roughly six months before onset. A model built on a 13 V-J signature distinguished ophthalmopathy from stable hyperthyroidism, reaching about 88% sensitivity and around 81% specificity in cross-validation and 80%/75% in testing. Sample size was not statistically predetermined, and blinding of investigators to group allocation was not performed. Most expanded thyroid clonotypes (frequency above 0.001) were also found in blood, which suggests that blood repertoires may mirror thyroid immune responses.

This clonotype was counted ten times or more. Its antigen remains unidentified. Base qualities are not recorded, but no much larger clone differs from it by a single base. The CDR3 covers 15 residues, taking in both the cysteine and the phenylalanine. Solely the CDR3 DNA is kept, with 45 bases framed from the first base. CDR1 is given as LNHNV and CDR2 as YYDKDF, both from the germline V gene (reference sequence). Between the V and J ends, shortened by 0 bases and 9 bases respectively, the junction contains 12 bases. Stable Graves' hyperthyroidism was defined as no progression to ophthalmopathy during 18 months of follow-up. Hyperthyroidism patients were newly diagnosed, with disease duration under 2 months, and aged 18 to 65 years. The study excluded patients with uncontrolled infections, other autoimmune diseases, pregnancy or lactation. Diagnoses were based on clinical symptoms, serum thyroxine and TRAb, thyroid ultrasound and orbital computed tomography. PBMCs were isolated from 7.5 to 10 ml of fresh peripheral blood by Ficoll-Paque density gradient centrifugation. Total RNA was extracted using Trizol reagent, and RNA quality was assessed on an Agilent 2100 Bioanalyzer.

The TCR beta CDR3 regions were amplified from RNA transcripts. For the first round of RT-PCR on the TCR CDR3, the HTBI primer set was used together with the Qiagen OneStep RT-PCR kit. Libraries were constructed in a second round of multiplex PCR, after which size selection and purification were performed. The libraries were sequenced on an Illumina HiSeq2000 using paired-end 100 bp reads. The study's processing was this. SOAPnuke was used to process the raw data, removing reads that contained adapters or uncalled bases, had a mean Phred below 15, or lacked an exact match to the constant primer or identifier. COPE v1.2.5 was used to merge the high-quality paired reads, and each unique nucleotide sequence was defined as a clonotype. Clonotypes were aligned to IMGT TRBV, TRBD and TRBJ reference segments using MiTCR v1.1. Only V-J combinations with frequency above 0.0001, covering about 99% of repertoires, were analysed. The TCS score was defined as the ratio of F50 (clonal expansion) to E x V (chaos), calculated using BLOSUM62-based TCRdist between CDR3 peptides within each V-J. Welch's t-statistics and random forest reduced fewer than 550 V-J features to roughly 13, which were used in a naive Bayes classifier (R e1071). In TCRdb, the public reads were trimmed at Q25 with fastp and aligned with MiXCR, with productive beta chains retained. Every distinct CDR3 protein forms one entry, paired with its most common genes and DNA. In this record, the V and J calls reflect TCRdb's handling and not the investigators' own analysis. The sample includes around 400,000 distinct CDR3 sequences, with around 14% observed a single time. The ten largest clones represent 9.2% of the sample.

Sequencing used blood. Recombination connected TRBV15 to TRBJ1-6; no D gene is confidently identified. The sequence was collected from a woman aged 18-30 years with Graves' hyperthyroidism. The CDR3: CATSRDPWGSSPLHF. The nucleotide sequence reads as follows: TGTGCCACCAGCAGAGACCCCTGGGGTAGTTCACCCCTCCACTTT.